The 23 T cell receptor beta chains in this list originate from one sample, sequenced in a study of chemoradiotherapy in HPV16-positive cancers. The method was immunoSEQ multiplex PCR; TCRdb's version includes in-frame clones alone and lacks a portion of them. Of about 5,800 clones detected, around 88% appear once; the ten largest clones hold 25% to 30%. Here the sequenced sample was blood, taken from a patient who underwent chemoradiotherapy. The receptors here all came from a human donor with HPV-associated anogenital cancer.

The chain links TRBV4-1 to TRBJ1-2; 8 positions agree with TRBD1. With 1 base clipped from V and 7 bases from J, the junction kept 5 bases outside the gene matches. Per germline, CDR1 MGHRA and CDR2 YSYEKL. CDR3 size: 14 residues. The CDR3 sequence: CASSQVVRGPGYTF. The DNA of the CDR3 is TGCGCCAGCAGCCAAGTGGTCAGGGGGCCTGGCTACACCTTC.

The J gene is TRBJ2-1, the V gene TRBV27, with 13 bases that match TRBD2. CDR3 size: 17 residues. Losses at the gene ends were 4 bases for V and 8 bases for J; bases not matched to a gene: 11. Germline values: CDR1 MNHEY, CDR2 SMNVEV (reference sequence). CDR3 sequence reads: CASSSSGTSGIVDEQFF. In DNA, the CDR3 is TGTGCCAGCAGTTCTTCCGGGACTAGCGGGATTGTCGATGAGCAGTTCTTC.

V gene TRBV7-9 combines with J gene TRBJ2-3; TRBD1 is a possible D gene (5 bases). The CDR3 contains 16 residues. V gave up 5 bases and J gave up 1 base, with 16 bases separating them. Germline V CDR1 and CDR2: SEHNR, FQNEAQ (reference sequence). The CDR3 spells CASSPPVWGRTDTQYF. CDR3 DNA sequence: TGTGCCAGCAGCCCGCCGGTCTGGGGCCGCACAGATACGCAGTATTTT.

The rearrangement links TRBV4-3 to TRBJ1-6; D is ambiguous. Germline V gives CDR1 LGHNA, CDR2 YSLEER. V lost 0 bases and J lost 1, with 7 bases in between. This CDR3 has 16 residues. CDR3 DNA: TGCGCCAGCAGCCAAGATGGGTCTTCCTATAATTCACCCCTCCACTTT. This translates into CASSQDGSSYNSPLHF.

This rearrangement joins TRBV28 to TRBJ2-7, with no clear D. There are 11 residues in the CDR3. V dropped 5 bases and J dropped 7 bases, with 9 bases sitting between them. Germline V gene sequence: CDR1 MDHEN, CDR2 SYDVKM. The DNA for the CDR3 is TGTGCCAGCAGTACCCGGCGGGAGCAGTACTTC. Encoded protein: CASSTRREQYF.

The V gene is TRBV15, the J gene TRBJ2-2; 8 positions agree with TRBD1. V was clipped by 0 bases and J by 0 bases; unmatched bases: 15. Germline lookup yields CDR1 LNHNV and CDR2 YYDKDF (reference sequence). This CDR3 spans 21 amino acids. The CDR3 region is CATSRERTSGQDPSNTGELFF. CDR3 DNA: TGTGCCACCAGCAGAGAGCGAACCTCGGGACAGGACCCCTCGAACACCGGGGAGCTGTTTTTT.

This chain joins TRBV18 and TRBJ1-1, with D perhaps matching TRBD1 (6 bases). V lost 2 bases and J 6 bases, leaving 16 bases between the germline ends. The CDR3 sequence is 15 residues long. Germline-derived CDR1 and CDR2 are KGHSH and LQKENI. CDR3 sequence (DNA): TGTGCCAGCTCACCAGGGGGGGCCCTCAGGGCTGAAGCTTTCTTT. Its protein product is CASSPGGALRAEAFF. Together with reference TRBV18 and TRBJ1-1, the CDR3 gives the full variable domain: NAGVMQNPRHLVRRRGQEARLRCSPMKGHSHVYWYRQLPEEGLKFMVYLQKENIIDESGMPKERFSAEFPKEGPSILRIQQVVRGDSAAYFCASSPGGALRAEAFFGQGTRLTVV.

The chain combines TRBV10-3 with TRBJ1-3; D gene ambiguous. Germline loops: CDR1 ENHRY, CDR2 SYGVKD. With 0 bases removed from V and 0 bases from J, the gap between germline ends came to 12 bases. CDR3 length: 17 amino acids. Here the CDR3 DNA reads TGTGCCATCAGTGAGTCAGGGTCACGCTTCTCTGGAAACACCATATATTTT. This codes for CAISESGSRFSGNTIYF.

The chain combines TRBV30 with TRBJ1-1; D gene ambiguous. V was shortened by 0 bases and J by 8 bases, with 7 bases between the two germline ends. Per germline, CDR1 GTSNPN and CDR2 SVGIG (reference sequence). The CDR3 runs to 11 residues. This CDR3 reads CAWSVSKEAFF. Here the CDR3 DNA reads TGTGCCTGGAGTGTAAGCAAGGAAGCTTTCTTT.

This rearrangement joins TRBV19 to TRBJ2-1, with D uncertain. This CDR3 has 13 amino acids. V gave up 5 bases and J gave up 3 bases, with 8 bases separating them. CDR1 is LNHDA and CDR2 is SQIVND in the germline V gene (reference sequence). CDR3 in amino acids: CASSDGGYNEQFF. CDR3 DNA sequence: TGTGCCAGTAGTGACGGTGGCTACAATGAGCAGTTCTTC. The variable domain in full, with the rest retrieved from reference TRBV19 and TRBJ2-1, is DGGITQSPKYLFRKEGQNVTLSCEQNLNHDAMYWYRQDPGQGLRLIYYSQIVNDFQKGDIAEGYSVSREKKESFPLTVTSAQKNPTAFYLCASSDGGYNEQFFGPGTRLTVL.

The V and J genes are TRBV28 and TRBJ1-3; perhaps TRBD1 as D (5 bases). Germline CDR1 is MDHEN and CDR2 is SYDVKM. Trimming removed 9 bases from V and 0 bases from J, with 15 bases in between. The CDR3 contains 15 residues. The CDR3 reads CASTEQVVSGNTIYF. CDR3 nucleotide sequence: TGTGCCAGTACCGAACAGGTTGTCTCTGGAAACACCATATATTTT.

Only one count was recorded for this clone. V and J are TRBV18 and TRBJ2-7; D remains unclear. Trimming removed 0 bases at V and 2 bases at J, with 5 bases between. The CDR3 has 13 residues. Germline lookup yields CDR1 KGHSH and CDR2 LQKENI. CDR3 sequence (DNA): TGTGCCAGCTCACCACCGACCCCCTACGAGCAGTACTTC. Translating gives CASSPPTPYEQYF.

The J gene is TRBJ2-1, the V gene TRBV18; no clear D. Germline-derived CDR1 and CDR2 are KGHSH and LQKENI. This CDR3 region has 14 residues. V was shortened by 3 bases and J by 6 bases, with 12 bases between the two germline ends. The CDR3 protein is CASSPRTLTNEQFF. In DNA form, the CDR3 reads TGTGCCAGCTCACCGCGGACCTTGACCAATGAGCAGTTCTTC.

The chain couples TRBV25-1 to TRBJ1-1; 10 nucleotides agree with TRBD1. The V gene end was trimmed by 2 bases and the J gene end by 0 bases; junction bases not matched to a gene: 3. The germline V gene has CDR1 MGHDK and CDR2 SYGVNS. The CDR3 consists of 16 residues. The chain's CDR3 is CASSERGQGLNTEAFF. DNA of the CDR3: TGTGCCAGCAGTGAAAGGGGACAGGGGCTGAACACTGAAGCTTTCTTT.

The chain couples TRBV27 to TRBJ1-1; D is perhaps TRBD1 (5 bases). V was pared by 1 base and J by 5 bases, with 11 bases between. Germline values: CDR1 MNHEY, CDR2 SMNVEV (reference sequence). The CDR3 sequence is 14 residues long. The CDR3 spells CASSLWAGLTEAFF. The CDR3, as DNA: TGTGCCAGCAGTTTATGGGCAGGGTTGACTGAAGCTTTCTTT.

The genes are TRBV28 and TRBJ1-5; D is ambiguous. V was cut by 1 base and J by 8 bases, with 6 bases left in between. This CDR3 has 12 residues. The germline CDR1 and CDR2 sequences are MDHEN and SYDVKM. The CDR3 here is CASSLSTKPQHF. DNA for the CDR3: TGTGCCAGCAGTTTATCCACTAAGCCCCAGCATTTT.

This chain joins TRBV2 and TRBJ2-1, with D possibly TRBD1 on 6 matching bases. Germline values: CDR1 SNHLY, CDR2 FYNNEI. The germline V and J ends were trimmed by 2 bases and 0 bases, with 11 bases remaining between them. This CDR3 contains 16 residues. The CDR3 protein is CASSEWGLGSYNEQFF. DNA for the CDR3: TGTGCCAGCAGTGAATGGGGGCTAGGCTCCTACAATGAGCAGTTCTTC.

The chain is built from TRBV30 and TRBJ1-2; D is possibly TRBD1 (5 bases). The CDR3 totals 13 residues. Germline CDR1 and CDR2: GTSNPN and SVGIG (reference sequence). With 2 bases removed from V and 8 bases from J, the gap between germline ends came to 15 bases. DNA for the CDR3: TGTGCCTGGAGTCCCGCGGGGACGTACGGCTACACCTTC. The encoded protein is CAWSPAGTYGYTF.

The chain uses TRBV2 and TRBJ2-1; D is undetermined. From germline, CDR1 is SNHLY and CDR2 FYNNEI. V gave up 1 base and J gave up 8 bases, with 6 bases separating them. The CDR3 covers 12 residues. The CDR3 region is CASSEVGDEQFF. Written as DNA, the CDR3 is TGTGCCAGCAGTGAAGTAGGTGATGAGCAGTTCTTC.

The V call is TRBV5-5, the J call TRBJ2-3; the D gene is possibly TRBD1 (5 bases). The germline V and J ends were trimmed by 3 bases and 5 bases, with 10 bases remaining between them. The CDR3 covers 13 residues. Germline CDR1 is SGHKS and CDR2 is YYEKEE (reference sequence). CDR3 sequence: CASSSLQGDTQYF. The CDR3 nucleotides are TGTGCCAGCAGCTCCCTTCAGGGAGATACGCAGTATTTT.

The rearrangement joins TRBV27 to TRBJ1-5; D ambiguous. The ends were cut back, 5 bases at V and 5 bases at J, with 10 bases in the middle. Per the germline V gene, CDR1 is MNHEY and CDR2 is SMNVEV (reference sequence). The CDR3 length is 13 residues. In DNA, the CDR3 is TGTGCCAGCAGTGGACGGAGGGATCAGCCCCAGCATTTT. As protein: CASSGRRDQPQHF.

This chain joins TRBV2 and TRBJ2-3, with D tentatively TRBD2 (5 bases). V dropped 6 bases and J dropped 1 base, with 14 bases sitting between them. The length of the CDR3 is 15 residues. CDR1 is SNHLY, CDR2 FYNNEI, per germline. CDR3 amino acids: CASSPRGSRTDTQYF. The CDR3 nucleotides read TGTGCCAGCAGCCCCCGAGGGAGCCGCACAGATACGCAGTATTTT.

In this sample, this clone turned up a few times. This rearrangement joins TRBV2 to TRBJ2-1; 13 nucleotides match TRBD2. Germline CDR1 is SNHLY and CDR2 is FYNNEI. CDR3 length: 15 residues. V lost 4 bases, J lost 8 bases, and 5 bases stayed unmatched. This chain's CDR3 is CASSVTSGRAYEQFF. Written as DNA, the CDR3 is TGTGCCAGCAGTGTAACTAGCGGGAGGGCGTATGAGCAGTTCTTC. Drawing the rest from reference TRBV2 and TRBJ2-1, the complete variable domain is EPEVTQTPSHQVTQMGQEVILRCVPISNHLYFYWYRQILGQKVEFLVSFYNNEISEKSEIFDDQFSVERPDGSNFTLKIRSTKLEDSAMYFCASSVTSGRAYEQFFGPGTRLTVL.